This is a list of T cell receptor beta chains from one sample in a study of cytomegalovirus exposure and HLA in healthy donors. Method: immunoSEQ multiplex PCR; TCRdb's copy keeps in-frame clones and lacks some. Recorded for this sample: 200,000 or so clones. Sequences were obtained from PBMCs. Receptor source: a girl between 2 and 10 years old in good health and CMV-seropositive. The conserved cysteine and the conserved F or W are not part of the CDR3 here. Fields, in order: V gene, CDR3 protein.

>TRBV9
ASSVSGTSGRKDTQY
>TRBV7-9
ASSFLGTEQYEQY
>TRBV6-5
ASYIGVGGEQY
>TRBV6-5
ASGIQGRGDEQF
>TRBV28
ASSFPPGNIQY
>TRBV5-1
ASSLAEVGAKNIQY
>TRBV2
ASSLPPRLAGGPRNEQF
>TRBV19
ASSTGTGDGYT
>TRBV6-5
ASSYSRQGPSEQY
>TRBV18
ASSTLQGTGELF
>TRBV29-1
SARSGGSSYEQY
>TRBV27
ASSAPGVDTEAF
>TRBV28
ASAGGEVYGYT
>TRBV6-1
ASSEAQQGFNT
>TRBV27
ASSFQPFSRGYNEQF
>TRBV7-9
ASSFDSVTSPLH
>TRBV4-1
ASSQVSANTGELF
>TRBV5-8
ASSSVYFNGYT
>TRBV6-5
ASSYSKIRGDYGYT
>TRBV7-9
ASSETGGYTQY
>TRBV28
ASSPGTGGDSVTEAF
>TRBV6-5
ASSYAATGDYGYT
>TRBV2
ASNAGPNYGYT
>TRBV28
ASSLSVGSGNQPQH
>TRBV27
ASRGTSGRRGETQY
>TRBV13
ASSTGTSGTYNEQF
>TRBV13
ASSLGEKMGQGAAYEQY
>TRBV10-3
AISESSGKFGNEQF
>TRBV28
ASSLLFDRDDEQY
>TRBV7-9
ASSTQGADEQY
>TRBV5-1
ASSLAGEYNEQF
>TRBV5-1
ASSPGSGMDQPQH
>TRBV9
ASSVGGSSGNTDTQY
>TRBV5-1
ASRRQGGEETQY
>TRBV19
ASRKGAGQGGTIQY
>TRBV6-5
ASSYSGAYGSEAF
>TRBV10-3
AITSSGGEGELF